The clone carrying this T cell receptor (beta chain) was seen ten or more times. No antigen is known for it. The data are from a study of T-cell memory formation after mild COVID-19. Germline CDR1 SEHNR, CDR2 FQNEAQ (reference sequence). The V end was cut by 3 bases, the J end by 2 bases, with 8 bases between. The CDR3 is 13 amino acids. TCRdb reprocessed the 5' RACE reads with MiXCR, giving one entry per CDR3 protein. This sample has around 310,000 distinct CDR3 sequences, with about 16% found just once. Study-wide findings and caveats: Day 15 to 85 contracting clones showed balanced CD4/CD8; day 15 to 37 expanders favored CD4+.

This clonotype originated in a man between 18 and 35 years old who had mild COVID-19 (a few samples of this study predate the infection). Cell type and time point are not known. The chain links TRBV7-9 to TRBJ2-7; tentatively, D is TRBD2 (5 bases). The material sequenced was PBMCs or a T cell subset sorted from them (not recorded which). CDR3 sequence: CASSFSSTYEQYF. For the CDR3, the DNA is TGTGCCAGCAGCTTCTCTAGCACCTACGAGCAGTACTTC.